This is a list of T cell receptor beta chains from one sample in a study of T cells expressing NK-cell markers. For each CDR3 protein, TCRdb gives one entry from its re-call of the 5' RACE reads, without DNA. The sample has about 110,000 distinct CDR3 sequences; the top ten hold about 18%. The source material was blood T cells: a sorted CD56 or NKG2C T cell subset, CD4+ or CD8+ T cells, or bulk PBMC T cells (not recorded which). The receptors shown here come from a woman between 18 and 70 years old in good health. The CDR3 runs from the conserved cysteine through the conserved F or W. Each record gives: J gene, V gene, CDR3 protein.

>TRBJ1-2|TRBV28
CASRDGGYGYTF
>TRBJ2-6|TRBV4-3
CASSQSNDKGGSSGANVLTF
>TRBJ1-5|TRBV6-2/TRBV6-3
CASSYLGNQPQHF
>TRBJ1-1|TRBV6-6
CASSYSGGAFF
>TRBJ2-5|TRBV10-3
CAISTGGGETQYF
>TRBJ2-5|TRBV3-1
CASSQDRWDRSRKETQYF
>TRBJ2-7|TRBV5-6
CASSSPPSYEQYF
>TRBJ2-5|TRBV10-3
CAISDSPTGWYQETQYF
>TRBJ1-1|TRBV7-9
CASRSTLMNTEAFF
>TRBJ2-5|TRBV20-1
CSARDPVQGGEETQYF
>TRBJ2-5|TRBV7-9
CASSPSLGTQYF
>TRBJ2-2|TRBV9
CASSAGTSDGELFF
>TRBJ2-7|TRBV28
CASSHRVYEQYF
>TRBJ1-1|TRBV7-9
CASSRVGTEAFF
>TRBJ2-5|TRBV12-3/TRBV12-4
CASKTEETQYF
>TRBJ1-1|TRBV6-1
CASSPLGGLGTEAFF
>TRBJ2-1|TRBV5-1
CASSLTTGGPWNEQFF
>TRBJ2-7|TRBV29-1
CSARDTGEQYF
>TRBJ2-1|TRBV6-2/TRBV6-3
CASSSGGTEYNEQFF
>TRBJ2-1|TRBV7-9
CASSSEYNEQFF
>TRBJ2-2|TRBV7-6
CASSLGGANTGELVF
>TRBJ1-1|TRBV9
CASSLGAENTEAFF
>TRBJ2-3|TRBV6-1
CASSPADRDTDTQYF
>TRBJ1-1|TRBV3-1
CASSQGAANTEAFF
>TRBJ2-1|TRBV29-1
CSVLSSGEGSYNEQFF
>TRBJ2-1|TRBV11-2
CASSSPLERLAGGNEQFF
>TRBJ2-7|TRBV19
CASSPGTGGGTYEQYF
>TRBJ2-3|TRBV29-1
CSVVRGVRDTQYF
>TRBJ1-3|TRBV19
CATGTGSVDSGNTIYF